This T cell receptor beta chain came from a study of blood T cells in healthy people across ages. Overall study results and limits: TCR beta diversity, measured per million T cells, fell in a roughly linear way with age.

Concerning this clonotype: Antigen: not known.

A second PCR of 7 to 11 cycles used a sample-barcoded 5' primer and a J-beta primer mix. Every cDNA molecule bore a tag from a template-switch adaptor containing 12 random nucleotides. MiXCR was run by TCRdb on the 5' RACE reads, yielding one entry per CDR3 protein. Here the sample spans some 1.4 million distinct CDR3 sequences, around 39% being singletons. Healthy Caucasian individuals from Russia aged about 6 to 100 were enrolled as donors. Per germline, CDR1 MNHNS and CDR2 SASEGT. V lost 1 base, J lost 8 bases, and 23 bases lay in between. The CDR3 is 17 amino acids. The V gene is TRBV6-1, the J gene TRBJ1-2; possible D gene TRBD1, 5 bases. This TCR came from a woman between 18 and 29 years old in good health. The sequenced sample was blood. The DNA for the CDR3 is TGTGCCAGCAGTGAAGGTCGGTGGACAATAGGCGATATGGGCTACACCTTC. Amino acids: CASSEGRWTIGDMGYTF.